These 17 T cell receptor beta chains were sequenced from one sample in a study of preoperative IRX-2 immunotherapy in early breast cancer. Treatment specified: preoperative locoregional IRX-2 cytokine immunotherapy. Profiling relied on immunoSEQ multiplex PCR, and the TCRdb table lists in-frame clones only, not all of them. This repertoire shows under 30,000 clones, 80% to 90% found once; its top ten account for approximately 26%. The source was tumor tissue, collected after IRX-2 immunotherapy. These receptors all stem from a human donor with breast cancer.

This chain joins TRBV27 and TRBJ2-7, with a tentative D call TRBD2 (5 bases). V lost 3 bases to trimming and J lost 4 bases, with 10 bases between them. Per the germline V gene, CDR1 is MNHEY and CDR2 is SMNVEV (reference sequence). This CDR3 contains 13 residues. The CDR3 region is CASSLQEGYEQYF. In DNA, the CDR3 is TGTGCCAGCAGTTTGCAAGAGGGATACGAGCAGTACTTC.

The chain uses TRBV28 and TRBJ2-1; tentative D call: TRBD1 (6 bases). The CDR3 is made up of 15 amino acids. The V gene lost 6 bases and the J gene lost 6 bases, with 18 bases spanning the gap. Germline values: CDR1 MDHEN, CDR2 SYDVKM. CDR3 region: CASSPRTGQPNEQFF. CDR3 coding DNA: TGTGCCAGCAGCCCTCGAACGGGACAACCCAATGAGCAGTTCTTC.

V is TRBV6-5 and J is TRBJ2-1; no definite D call. Looked up from germline, CDR1 is MNHEY and CDR2 is SVGAGI. This CDR3 is 15 amino acids long. V lost 4 bases and J 4 bases, leaving 14 bases between the germline ends. The CDR3 region is CASSSGSIRYNEQFF. The CDR3 DNA follows: TGTGCCAGCAGTTCGGGTTCGATCAGGTACAATGAGCAGTTCTTC.

The chain links TRBV6-6 to TRBJ2-7; D may match TRBD1 or TRBD2 (5 bases each). Germline values: CDR1 MNHNY, CDR2 SVGAGI (reference sequence). Trimming removed 6 bases at V and 4 bases at J, with 19 bases between. The CDR3 is 15 amino acids. The CDR3, as DNA: TGTGCCAGCAGCCCCGACAGACCCCGGGGATACGAGCAGTACTTC. Its protein product is CASSPDRPRGYEQYF.

This rearrangement joins TRBV19 to TRBJ1-5; maybe TRBD1 (5 bases). The CDR3 extends over 14 amino acids. The V gene lost 7 bases and the J gene lost 1 base, with 11 bases spanning the gap. The germline V gene encodes CDR1 LNHDA and CDR2 SQIVND (reference sequence). The CDR3, as DNA: TGTGCCAGTACCCGGGACGAGAGCAATCAGCCCCAGCATTTT. Translating gives CASTRDESNQPQHF.

The chain recombines TRBV19 with TRBJ2-2, with 8 bases identical to TRBD2. J was trimmed by 4 bases and V by 4 bases; bases with no gene match: 8. The CDR3 loop spans 16 amino acids. From germline, CDR1 is LNHDA and CDR2 SQIVND (reference sequence). In DNA form, the CDR3 reads TGTGCCAGTAGTACTCCGGGGGGGAGGGGCACCGGGGAGCTGTTTTTT. This translates into CASSTPGGRGTGELFF.

This chain uses TRBV6-1 with TRBJ1-2, with 9 bases that match TRBD1. V was pared by 0 bases and J by 7 bases, with 6 bases of the junction left unmatched. The CDR3 consists of 15 residues. Germline V gene lookup returns CDR1 MNHNS and CDR2 SASEGT. The CDR3 is CASSEATGTGIGYTF. The CDR3 DNA sequence: TGTGCCAGCAGTGAAGCGACCGGGACAGGGATTGGCTACACCTTC.

This chain links TRBV10-3 with TRBJ1-4, with 8 bases fitting TRBD1. The CDR3 loop spans 16 amino acids. Germline V gene sequence: CDR1 ENHRY, CDR2 SYGVKD. Germline trimming cut 4 bases from V and 4 bases from J; bases unmatched to any gene: 8. Written as DNA, the CDR3 is TGTGCCATCAGTGCTATGGGACAGGCGCTTAATGAAAAACTGTTTTTT. Its translation is CAISAMGQALNEKLFF.

This chain uses TRBV19 with TRBJ1-5; maybe TRBD1 (6 bases). Germline V gene lookup returns CDR1 LNHDA and CDR2 SQIVND (reference sequence). CDR3 length: 16 residues. The ends were cut back, 7 bases at V and 4 bases at J, with 20 bases in the middle. CDR3 bases: TGTGCCAGTACTCGTGTGGGCAGGGGTCGAAATCAGCCCCAGCATTTT. Translation gives CASTRVGRGRNQPQHF.

V usage is TRBV5-1 and J usage is TRBJ1-2; D is undetermined. In germline, CDR1 is SGHRS, CDR2 YFSETQ. The CDR3 extends over 14 amino acids. The ends were cut back, 0 bases at V and 6 bases at J, with 12 bases in the middle. CDR3 in amino acids: CASSLVSLNNGYTF. The CDR3 DNA follows: TGCGCCAGCAGCTTGGTATCGTTAAACAATGGCTACACCTTC.

This rearrangement joins TRBV6-5 to TRBJ1-1; D uncertain. The V end was cut by 7 bases, the J end by 1 base, with 13 bases between. The germline V gene has CDR1 MNHEY and CDR2 SVGAGI. This CDR3 region has 14 residues. The CDR3 loop is CASTYWSGNTEAFF. In nucleotides, the CDR3 is TGTGCCAGCACCTATTGGAGTGGGAACACTGAAGCTTTCTTT.

This chain joins TRBV27 and TRBJ2-5; D is possibly TRBD1 (7 bases). The CDR3 consists of 13 residues. Trimming took off 7 bases at V and 7 bases at J, with 16 bases between the two ends. CDR1 and CDR2 from the germline V gene are MNHEY and SMNVEV (reference sequence). CDR3 bases: TGTGCCAGCAAGCGTACAGGGGAGGTGACCCAGTACTTC. This gives the protein CASKRTGEVTQYF.

The rearrangement links TRBV18 to TRBJ1-5; a weak D match, TRBD1 (5 bases). The germline V gene has CDR1 KGHSH and CDR2 LQKENI. The CDR3 is 14 residues long. The ends were cut back, 4 bases at V and 1 base at J, with 8 bases in the middle. The CDR3 DNA reads TGTGCCAGCTCACTTGGGGGGAGCAATCAGCCCCAGCATTTT. Translating it yields CASSLGGSNQPQHF.

This chain links TRBV5-4 with TRBJ1-6, with a possible D match to TRBD1 (6 bases). V lost 3 bases to trimming and J lost 5 bases, with 9 bases between them. The CDR3 consists of 14 residues. Germline V CDR1 and CDR2: SGHNT, YYREEE (reference sequence). The CDR3: CASSSGHHNSPLHF. The CDR3 DNA reads as TGTGCCAGCAGCTCGGGACACCATAATTCACCCCTCCACTTT.

The genes are TRBV19 and TRBJ1-1; the D is unclear. The V and J ends lost 7 bases and 5 bases respectively, with 17 bases between them. From germline, CDR1 is LNHDA and CDR2 SQIVND (reference sequence). CDR3 length equals 14 residues. The chain's CDR3 is CASTTRAESTEAFF. CDR3 coding DNA: TGTGCCAGTACGACTAGGGCGGAGAGTACTGAAGCTTTCTTT. Variable domain in full (rest from reference TRBV19 and TRBJ1-1): DGGITQSPKYLFRKEGQNVTLSCEQNLNHDAMYWYRQDPGQGLRLIYYSQIVNDFQKGDIAEGYSVSREKKESFPLTVTSAQKNPTAFYLCASTTRAESTEAFFGQGTRLTVV.

The chain couples TRBV6-5 to TRBJ2-7; 8 nucleotides line up with TRBD2. The CDR3 has 14 amino acids. Germline V gene lookup returns CDR1 MNHEY and CDR2 SVGAGI. After removal of 6 bases from V and 1 base from J, the junction contained 5 bases not matched to a gene. The CDR3 sequence: CASRIGLASYEQYV. The DNA for the CDR3 is TGTGCCAGCAGGATCGGACTAGCTTCCTACGAGCAGTACGTC.

The J gene is TRBJ1-1, the V gene TRBV28; D possibly corresponds to TRBD1 (5 bases). Per the germline V gene, CDR1 is MDHEN and CDR2 is SYDVKM. The CDR3 loop spans 15 amino acids. Between the trimmed V and J ends, which lost 5 bases and 4 bases, there was a span of 17 bases. The CDR3 nucleotides are TGTGCCAGCAGTAAACCTGGGACCCGAGGCACTGAAGCTTTCTTT. This sequence encodes CASSKPGTRGTEAFF.